This is a list of T cell receptor beta chains from one sample in a study of control samples from healthy donors and cancer patients. This table comes from immunoSEQ multiplex PCR, and its TCRdb copy is limited to in-frame clones, with some not included. The table includes about 170,000 clones, just over 90% detected once. Source material: blood. The receptors originated from a woman aged 60-75 years in good health. CDR3s include the opening cysteine and the closing phenylalanine or tryptophan. A D gene is named only where the DNA matches it firmly. Clone size appears in some rows only: once, few, many, or a class for an expanded clone.

j_call: TRBJ2-7
clone_size: -
v_call: TRBV29-1
d_call: -
cdr3_aa: CSVRTGLAGYEQYF
cdr3_nt: TGCAGCGTCAGAACAGGGTTAGCAGGCTACGAGCAGTACTTC

j_call: TRBJ1-5
clone_size: -
v_call: TRBV21-1
d_call: -
cdr3_aa: CASSKARRSAPNSNQPQHF
cdr3_nt: TGTGCCAGCAGCAAAGCGAGGCGCTCTGCCCCCAATAGCAATCAGCCCCAGCATTTT

j_call: TRBJ1-3
clone_size: -
v_call: TRBV30
d_call: TRBD1
cdr3_aa: CAWSTTGASGNTIYF
cdr3_nt: TGTGCCTGGAGTACAACAGGGGCCTCTGGAAACACCATATATTTT

j_call: TRBJ1-1
clone_size: once
v_call: TRBV5-1
d_call: -
cdr3_aa: CASSLTMGGNTEAFF
cdr3_nt: TGCGCCAGCAGCTTGACAATGGGGGGGAACACTGAAGCTTTCTTT

j_call: TRBJ1-3
clone_size: -
v_call: TRBV5-6
d_call: -
cdr3_aa: CASSLAGGGVGNTIYF
cdr3_nt: TGTGCCAGCAGCTTGGCCGGTGGGGGCGTGGGAAACACCATATATTTT

j_call: TRBJ2-7
clone_size: -
v_call: TRBV19
d_call: -
cdr3_aa: CASSIGQDRYEQYF
cdr3_nt: TGTGCCAGTAGTATAGGTCAGGACCGCTACGAGCAGTACTTC

j_call: TRBJ1-4
clone_size: once
v_call: TRBV5-4
d_call: -
cdr3_aa: CASSSPEGEKLFF
cdr3_nt: TGTGCCAGCAGCTCGCCGGAAGGGGAAAAACTGTTTTTT

j_call: TRBJ2-3
clone_size: -
v_call: TRBV11-2
d_call: -
cdr3_aa: CASSSGVFGVAQYF
cdr3_nt: TGTGCCAGCAGCTCCGGGGTATTCGGGGTTGCGCAGTATTTT

j_call: TRBJ1-2
clone_size: -
v_call: TRBV5-1
d_call: -
cdr3_aa: CASKAEELNYGYTF
cdr3_nt: TGCGCCAGCAAGGCGGAGGAGCTCAACTATGGCTACACCTTC

j_call: TRBJ1-5
clone_size: -
v_call: TRBV7-2
d_call: -
cdr3_aa: CASSRTPFSNQPQHF
cdr3_nt: TGTGCCAGCAGCCGGACACCCTTTAGCAATCAGCCCCAGCATTTT

j_call: TRBJ1-3
clone_size: -
v_call: TRBV30
d_call: -
cdr3_aa: CAWSAKDGRYGNTIYF
cdr3_nt: TGTGCCTGGAGTGCCAAAGACGGTCGTTACGGAAACACCATATATTTT

j_call: TRBJ2-7
clone_size: -
v_call: TRBV4-3
d_call: -
cdr3_aa: CASSQDLRGSYEQYF
cdr3_nt: TGCGCCAGCAGCCAAGATCTTAGGGGCTCCTACGAGCAGTACTTC

j_call: TRBJ2-3
clone_size: -
v_call: TRBV7-8
d_call: -
cdr3_aa: CASSLGTLVEDTQYF
cdr3_nt: TGTGCCAGCAGCTTAGGGACGCTGGTGGAAGATACGCAGTATTTT

j_call: TRBJ1-1
clone_size: once
v_call: TRBV5-1
d_call: TRBD1
cdr3_aa: CASSPGTGNTEAFF
cdr3_nt: TGCGCCAGCAGCCCAGGGACAGGGAACACTGAAGCTTTCTTT

j_call: TRBJ1-1
clone_size: few
v_call: TRBV12-3/TRBV12-4
d_call: -
cdr3_aa: CASSQGPSTEAFF
cdr3_nt: TGTGCCAGCAGTCAGGGACCTTCCACTGAAGCTTTCTTT

j_call: TRBJ2-5
clone_size: -
v_call: TRBV6-5
d_call: -
cdr3_aa: CASSYRLGRETQYF
cdr3_nt: TGTGCCAGCAGTTACCGTCTAGGACGCGAGACCCAGTACTTC

j_call: TRBJ1-1
clone_size: -
v_call: TRBV11-2
d_call: -
cdr3_aa: CASRVSGGNTEAFF
cdr3_nt: TGTGCCAGCAGAGTTTCGGGGGGTAACACTGAAGCTTTCTTT

j_call: TRBJ2-5
clone_size: -
v_call: TRBV5-1
d_call: TRBD1
cdr3_aa: CASSPDRVRETQYF
cdr3_nt: TGCGCCAGCAGTCCGGACAGGGTTCGAGAGACCCAGTACTTC

j_call: TRBJ2-2
clone_size: few
v_call: TRBV6-4
d_call: -
cdr3_aa: CASSEKDYTGELFF
cdr3_nt: TGTGCCAGCAGTGAAAAGGACTACACCGGGGAGCTGTTTTTT

j_call: TRBJ1-1
clone_size: -
v_call: TRBV9
d_call: -
cdr3_aa: CASSPQQGWNTEAFF
cdr3_nt: TGTGCCAGCAGCCCTCAACAGGGATGGAACACTGAAGCTTTCTTT

j_call: TRBJ1-2
clone_size: -
v_call: TRBV18
d_call: -
cdr3_aa: CASSPNPNYGYTF
cdr3_nt: TGTGCCAGCTCACCCAACCCTAACTATGGCTACACCTTC

j_call: TRBJ1-3
clone_size: once
v_call: TRBV7-8
d_call: -
cdr3_aa: CASSLESGFYSGNTIYF
cdr3_nt: TGTGCCAGCAGCTTAGAATCCGGGTTTTACTCTGGAAACACCATATATTTT

j_call: TRBJ2-3
clone_size: -
v_call: TRBV11-2
d_call: TRBD2
cdr3_aa: CASSLDQALAGGPDTQYF
cdr3_nt: TGTGCCAGCAGCTTAGACCAAGCACTAGCGGGGGGGCCAGATACGCAGTATTTT

j_call: TRBJ2-3
clone_size: -
v_call: TRBV7-8
d_call: TRBD2
cdr3_aa: CASSGRLAGGRTDTQYF
cdr3_nt: TGTGCCAGCAGCGGCCGACTAGCGGGGGGGCGCACAGATACGCAGTATTTT

j_call: TRBJ2-1
clone_size: -
v_call: TRBV14
d_call: TRBD2
cdr3_aa: CASSNRDRGLAGGLTYNEQFF
cdr3_nt: TGTGCCAGCAGCAACCGGGACAGGGGACTAGCGGGGGGCCTAACCTACAATGAGCAGTTCTTC

j_call: TRBJ2-7
clone_size: -
v_call: TRBV6-6
d_call: -
cdr3_aa: CASSPTLGTDEQYF
cdr3_nt: TGTGCCAGCAGTCCCACGTTAGGTACCGACGAGCAGTACTTC

j_call: TRBJ1-2
clone_size: -
v_call: TRBV2
d_call: -
cdr3_aa: CASSDRKRAHGYTF
cdr3_nt: TGTGCCAGCAGTGATAGGAAGAGAGCCCATGGCTACACCTTC

j_call: TRBJ1-2
clone_size: -
v_call: TRBV10-3
d_call: -
cdr3_aa: CAIKRYRDEGYTF
cdr3_nt: TGTGCCATCAAAAGATACCGGGACGAGGGCTACACCTTC

j_call: TRBJ2-2
clone_size: -
v_call: TRBV18
d_call: TRBD1
cdr3_aa: CASSRQTGTNTGELFF
cdr3_nt: TGTGCCAGCTCACGCCAGACAGGGACGAACACCGGGGAGCTGTTTTTT